The 28 T cell receptor beta chains below come from one sample, sequenced in a study of regulatory T cells in long-lasting Graves disease. Sample time point: newly diagnosed GD, antithyroid drugs for less than 3 months. PBMC RNA was the source of the TCR library. According to the study, TCR beta libraries were built with iRepertoire HTBI primers and CDR3-region Arm-PCR. Via MiXCR, TCRdb re-called the multiplex PCR reads, giving one row per CDR3 protein. The sample carries approximately 480,000 distinct CDR3 sequences, roughly 17% recorded once. These data also featured in a second study, about T cells in Graves' hyperthyroidism and ophthalmopathy.

Source: peripheral blood mononuclear cells (PBMCs), taken at new diagnosis, from a patient treated with antithyroid drugs. These receptors originate from a man in his forties with Graves disease.

This clonotype occurred many times. The rearrangement joins TRBV7-3 to TRBJ1-1; no firm D call. Germline CDR1 is SGHTA and CDR2 is FQGTGA. The CDR3 length is 13 residues. With 0 bases removed from V and 7 bases from J, the gap between germline ends came to 9 bases. The CDR3 region is CASSLTRLDEAFF. The CDR3 DNA reads TGTGCCAGCAGCTTAACGAGGTTAGATGAAGCTTTCTTT.

The CDR3 loop is CSALSGRAYYNEQFF. For the CDR3, the DNA is TGCAGTGCTCTTAGCGGGAGGGCCTACTACAATGAGCAGTTCTTC. The V and J genes are TRBV20-1 and TRBJ2-1; 11 bases agree with TRBD2. Trimming cost V 5 bases and J 3 bases; bases outside gene matches: 6. Germline CDR1 DFQATT, CDR2 SNEGSKA (reference sequence). The CDR3 spans 15 residues.

On this clonotype: Being one base from a much bigger clone, this may be a read error. V is TRBV28 and J is TRBJ1-1, with TRBD1 as a possible D gene (6 bases). This CDR3 is built from 15 residues. Per germline, CDR1 MDHEN and CDR2 SYDVKM. The CDR3 coding sequence is TGTGCCAGCAGTTTAGGGGACACCTGGGGCACTGAAACTTTCTTT. Its protein product is CASSLGDTWGTETFF.

This clonotype appeared many times. The chain uses TRBV11-2 and TRBJ2-7, with D hard to call. The germline V and J ends were trimmed by 0 bases and 0 bases, with 3 bases remaining between them. This CDR3 comprises 13 residues. Per germline, CDR1 SGHAT and CDR2 FQNNGV. The CDR3 is CASSLEVSYEQYF. The CDR3 bases are TGTGCCAGCAGCTTAGAGGTCTCCTACGAGCAGTACTTC.

This chain connects TRBV7-3 to TRBJ1-2; D uncertain. The CDR3 covers 13 residues. Germline-derived CDR1 and CDR2 are SGHTA and FQGTGA. The V and J ends lost 3 bases and 6 bases respectively, with 11 bases between them. DNA of the CDR3: TGTGCCAGCAGCTTTTCCCCCGGAAATGGCTACACCTTC. Translated, it gives CASSFSPGNGYTF. Drawing the rest from reference TRBV7-3 and TRBJ1-2, the complete variable domain is GAGVSQTPSNKVTEKGKYVELRCDPISGHTALYWYRQSLGQGPEFLIYFQGTGAADDSGLPNDRFFAVRPEGSVSTLKIQRTERGDSAVYLCASSFSPGNGYTFGSGTRLTVV.

This chain joins TRBV14 and TRBJ2-5; possible D gene TRBD2, 5 bases. V shed 1 base and J shed 5 bases, with 11 bases lying between them. The CDR3 has 14 residues. Germline CDR1 and CDR2: SGHDN and FVKESK. The CDR3 is CASSQVMSGETQYF. The DNA for the CDR3 is TGTGCCAGCAGCCAAGTAATGAGCGGCGAGACCCAGTACTTC.

A word on this clonotype: A much larger clone differs from this one at a single base, so this may be a read error. The chain carries TRBV3-1 and TRBJ1-2, with D uncertain. Germline assignment: CDR1 LGHDT and CDR2 YNNKEL (reference sequence). Trimming removed 4 bases from V and 6 bases from J, with 12 bases in between. This CDR3 spans 13 amino acids. CDR3 coding DNA: TGTGCCAGCAGCCGCGGTCGAGAGAATGGCTACACCTTC. Translation: CASSRGRENGYTF.

There are many counts of this clonotype. This chain connects TRBV6-5 to TRBJ2-7; D uncertain. The CDR3 is made up of 14 amino acids. Germline CDR1 is MNHEY and CDR2 is SVGAGI. V lost 4 bases and J lost 6, with 16 bases in between. The CDR3 sequence: CASSSLDAASEQYF. The DNA for the CDR3 is TGTGCCAGCAGTTCCCTAGATGCGGCCTCCGAGCAGTACTTC.

This clonotype appeared many times. This chain joins TRBV6-5 and TRBJ1-2; weak D call: TRBD1 (6 bases). This CDR3 has 13 amino acids. Germline values: CDR1 MNHEY, CDR2 SVGAGI. The V end lost 6 bases, the J end lost 2 bases, and 10 bases lay between the germline ends. In nucleotides, the CDR3 is TGTGCCAGCAGATACGGACAGAACTATGGCTACACCTTC. This gives the protein CASRYGQNYGYTF.

The CDR3, as DNA: TGCAGTGCTATTGATCGCCGGGAGGGCCGGGGTCTGTACGAGCAGTACTTC. It is translated as CSAIDRREGRGLYEQYF. The rearrangement joins TRBV20-1 to TRBJ2-7, with 8 bases aligning to TRBD2. The V and J ends lost 4 bases and 4 bases, in that order; junction bases with no gene match: 18. The germline gives CDR1 DFQATT, CDR2 SNEGSKA (reference sequence). This CDR3 has 17 residues.

This clonotype was recorded a few times. The rearrangement uses TRBV7-9 and TRBJ2-7, with D perhaps matching TRBD2 (6 bases). Germline V lookup: CDR1 SEHNR, CDR2 FQNEAQ (reference sequence). The CDR3 consists of 13 residues. The V end lost 11 bases, the J end lost 2 bases, and 16 bases lay between the germline ends. The CDR3 spells CASGEPPTYEQYF. DNA for the CDR3: TGTGCCTCGGGGGAGCCACCTACCTACGAGCAGTACTTC.

V is TRBV20-1 and J is TRBJ1-1; D not resolved. CDR3 length equals 13 residues. The ends were cut back, 4 bases at V and 1 base at J, with 10 bases in the middle. Germline CDR1 DFQATT, CDR2 SNEGSKA (reference sequence). This chain's CDR3 is CSATHTANTEAFF. In DNA, the CDR3 is TGCAGTGCTACACATACAGCGAACACTGAAGCTTTCTTT.

There are a few counts of this clonotype. The J gene is TRBJ2-3, the V gene TRBV5-1, with D perhaps matching TRBD1 (6 bases). The V end was cut by 3 bases, the J end by 4 bases, with 18 bases between. Germline lookup yields CDR1 SGHRS and CDR2 YFSETQ. The CDR3 spans 16 residues. The CDR3 spells CASSWEQGIKADTQYF. CDR3 nucleotides: TGCGCCAGCAGCTGGGAACAGGGTATTAAGGCAGATACGCAGTATTTT.

Concerning this clonotype itself: Possible read error: a much larger clone is one base away. The gene calls are TRBV20-1 and TRBJ2-7; 8 positions agree with TRBD1. Germline-derived CDR1 and CDR2 are DFQATT and SNEGSKA (reference sequence). This CDR3 region has 14 residues. The V segment lost 6 bases and the J segment 4 bases; nucleotides outside the gene matches: 11. The CDR3 here is CSANRGRGLYEQYF. The DNA of the CDR3 is TGCAGTGCGAACCGGGGCAGGGGGCTGTACGAGCAGTACTTC.

The chain has TRBV5-1 and TRBJ2-2, with TRBD2 matching 12 bases. The CDR3 contains 19 residues. Germline V gives CDR1 SGHRS, CDR2 YFSETQ. V trimming: 2 bases; J trimming: 4 bases; junction bases outside the gene matches: 12. DNA for the CDR3: TGCGCCAGCAGCTTTTACGGGACTAGCGGGCCCCGCGGCACCGGGGAGCTGTTTTTT. It is translated as CASSFYGTSGPRGTGELFF.

This clonotype showed up many times. This rearrangement joins TRBV5-1 to TRBJ2-5; D gene ambiguous. Trimming cost V 0 bases and J 0 bases, with 9 bases left between them. The germline V gene encodes CDR1 SGHRS and CDR2 YFSETQ. This CDR3 has 15 amino acids. CDR3 loop: CASSLAASYQETQYF. The CDR3 DNA sequence: TGCGCCAGCAGCTTGGCTGCGTCGTACCAAGAGACCCAGTACTTC.

Many counts were recorded for this clonotype. This chain uses TRBV28 with TRBJ2-5; D unresolved. CDR1 and CDR2 (germline): MDHEN, SYDVKM. V lost 5 bases and J 5 bases, leaving 9 bases between the germline ends. This CDR3 region has 12 residues. The CDR3 spells CASSTTWETQYF. The CDR3, as DNA: TGTGCCAGCAGTACAACATGGGAGACCCAGTACTTC. Based on the CDR3 plus reference TRBV28 and TRBJ2-5, the full variable domain is DVKVTQSSRYLVKRTGEKVFLECVQDMDHENMFWYRQDPGLGLRLIYFSYDVKMKEKGDIPEGYSVSREKKERFSLILESASTNQTSMYLCASSTTWETQYFGPGTRLLVL.

This clonotype was detected many times. The chain combines TRBV20-1 with TRBJ2-5; a possible D gene is TRBD1 (6 bases). The V gene's germline CDR1 is DFQATT and CDR2 SNEGSKA (reference sequence). V dropped 7 bases and J dropped 5 bases, with 17 bases sitting between them. The CDR3 spans 13 residues. CDR3 nucleotide sequence: TGCAGTGTCGCCACAGGGTCGGGGGAGACCCAGTACTTC. Amino acid sequence: CSVATGSGETQYF.

This clonotype was observed a handful of times. J is TRBJ1-1 and V is TRBV5-1; possible D gene TRBD1, 5 bases. Germline loops: CDR1 SGHRS, CDR2 YFSETQ. CDR3 length: 16 residues. V dropped 3 bases and J dropped 2 bases, with 17 bases sitting between them. The CDR3 DNA sequence: TGCGCCAGCAGCTGGCAACAGACCCGGGACAACACTGAAGCTTTCTTT. Protein sequence: CASSWQQTRDNTEAFF.

CDR3 region: CASSQDMLLETQYF. The CDR3 DNA follows: TGCGCCAGCAGCCAAGATATGCTGTTAGAGACCCAGTACTTC. This rearrangement joins TRBV4-1 to TRBJ2-5; D call uncertain. The CDR3 extends over 14 amino acids. Trimming took off 0 bases at V and 4 bases at J, with 9 bases between the two ends. Germline V CDR1 and CDR2: MGHRA, YSYEKL.

The chain uses TRBV6-2 or TRBV6-3 and TRBJ1-5; D is unresolved. Trimming left V 6 bases short and J 0 bases short, with 12 bases between. The CDR3 is made up of 15 amino acids. CDR1 and CDR2 from the germline V gene are MNHEY and SVGEGT. The CDR3 DNA follows: TGTGCCAGCAGCTTAAACGTAGATAGCAATCAGCCCCAGCATTTT. This codes for CASSLNVDSNQPQHF.

In its sample, this clonotype was seen once. The chain is built from TRBV24-1 and TRBJ2-2, with 12 bases that match TRBD2. CDR3 length equals 18 residues. J was trimmed by 6 bases and V by 3 bases; bases with no gene match: 10. Germline V gene data show CDR1 as KGHDR and CDR2 as SFDVKD. The CDR3 coding sequence is TGTGCCACCAGTGATCCGGGACTAGCGGGTGCTAACGCCGGGGAGCTGTTTTTT. Residues: CATSDPGLAGANAGELFF.

This clonotype was observed at least ten times. The rearrangement joins TRBV6-5 to TRBJ2-3, with D possibly TRBD2 on 5 matching bases. V dropped 2 bases and J dropped 6 bases, with 18 bases sitting between them. Germline-derived CDR1 and CDR2 are MNHEY and SVGAGI. The CDR3 has 16 amino acids. The CDR3 nucleotides read TGTGCCAGCAGTTACCGCAGCGCTCCTTCGGGGGATACGCAGTATTTT. Translation gives CASSYRSAPSGDTQYF.

This clonotype was observed a few times. The rearrangement links TRBV6-2 or TRBV6-3 to TRBJ1-6, with D perhaps matching TRBD1 (5 bases). The CDR3 length is 15 residues. The V and J ends lost 5 bases and 7 bases respectively, with 15 bases between them. Germline-derived CDR1 and CDR2 are MNHEY and SVGEGT. The chain's CDR3 is CASSVQEAPNSPLHF. The CDR3 coding sequence is TGTGCCAGCAGTGTACAGGAGGCCCCAAATTCACCCCTCCACTTT.

This clonotype was seen at least ten times. CDR3 coding DNA: TGCAGTGCCCTCCCTGTCGCCTCCTACGAGCAGTACTTC. Translated, it gives CSALPVASYEQYF. The genes are TRBV20-1 and TRBJ2-7; no definite D call. The CDR3 extends over 13 amino acids. Trimming left V 6 bases short and J 0 bases short, with 12 bases between. CDR1 is DFQATT, CDR2 SNEGSKA, per germline (reference sequence).

The CDR3 is CATSDLGQGTQETQYF. DNA for the CDR3: TGTGCCACCAGTGATTTGGGACAGGGGACCCAAGAGACCCAGTACTTC. The chain is built from TRBV24-1 and TRBJ2-5, with 9 bases fitting TRBD1. The CDR3 is 16 amino acids. Germline CDR1 and CDR2: KGHDR and SFDVKD. V dropped 0 bases and J dropped 1; count of bases not matched to a gene: 2.

This clonotype was observed a handful of times. This rearrangement joins TRBV20-1 to TRBJ2-7; TRBD2 agrees at 15 bases. The CDR3 runs 16 residues. In germline, CDR1 is DFQATT, CDR2 SNEGSKA (reference sequence). J lost 1 base, V lost 6 bases, and 7 bases had no gene match. CDR3 nucleotide sequence: TGCAGTGCCACACCCGGGACTAGCGGGAGGTCCTACGAGCAGTACTTC. This codes for CSATPGTSGRSYEQYF.

The rearrangement links TRBV10-3 to TRBJ2-7; possible D gene TRBD1, 5 bases. The CDR3 sequence is 12 residues long. V was pared by 10 bases and J by 3 bases, with 13 bases between. The germline V gene has CDR1 ENHRY and CDR2 SYGVKD. In DNA form, the CDR3 reads TGTGCCACAGCGACAGTACACTACGAGCAGTACTTC. Protein sequence: CATATVHYEQYF.